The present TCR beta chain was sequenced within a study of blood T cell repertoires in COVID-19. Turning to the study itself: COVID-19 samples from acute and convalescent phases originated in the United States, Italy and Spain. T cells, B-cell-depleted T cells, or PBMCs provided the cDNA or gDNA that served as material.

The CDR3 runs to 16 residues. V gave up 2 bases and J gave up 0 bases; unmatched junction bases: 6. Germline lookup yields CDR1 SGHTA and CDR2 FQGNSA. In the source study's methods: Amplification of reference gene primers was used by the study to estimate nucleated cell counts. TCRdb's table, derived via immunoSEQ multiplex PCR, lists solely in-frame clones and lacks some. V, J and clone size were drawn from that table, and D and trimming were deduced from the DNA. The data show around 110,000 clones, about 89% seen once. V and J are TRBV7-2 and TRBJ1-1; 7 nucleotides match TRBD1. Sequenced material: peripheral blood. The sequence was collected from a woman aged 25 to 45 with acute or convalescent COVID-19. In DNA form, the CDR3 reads TGTGCCAGCAGCTTATATCCGGGACAGATGAACACTGAAGCTTTCTTT. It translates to CASSLYPGQMNTEAFF. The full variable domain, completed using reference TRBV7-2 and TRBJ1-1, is GAGVSQSPSNKVTEKGKDVELRCDPISGHTALYWYRQSLGQGLEFLIYFQGNSAPDKSGLPSDRFSAERTGGSVSTLTIQRTQQEDSAVYLCASSLYPGQMNTEAFFGQGTRLTVV.